This T cell receptor (beta chain) was recovered during a study of post-analysis software for immune sequencing data. About the research overall: The cohort encompassed relapsing-remitting, secondary progressive and progressive-relapsing multiple sclerosis disease courses. Whole-study results and caveats: Analysis by F measure revealed that same-batch samples clustered strongly together. Compared with controls, patients had more of roughly 5 TRBV segments, including TRBV5-6, TRBV5-1 and TRBV20-1. Among multiple sclerosis patients, normalized Chao1 diversity was significantly below that of controls.

The CDR3 sequence is 15 residues long. The germline V gene has CDR1 SGHRS and CDR2 YFSETQ. V trimming: 3 bases; J trimming: 5 bases; junction bases outside the gene matches: 7. Prepared TCR beta cDNA libraries contained unique molecular identifiers. There were about 0.85 to 11 million T cells, and approximately 500,000 cDNA molecules came from them. One entry per CDR3 protein, called by TCRdb with MiXCR from the PCR reads. The sample lists 250,000 to 300,000 distinct CDR3 sequences; just over 35% were seen once. This clonotype appeared many times. What it recognizes is unknown. Sequencing used blood. The chain carries TRBV5-1 and TRBJ2-4; 8 bases are shared with TRBD1. The sequence derives from a girl aged 10-17 years with multiple sclerosis. The chain's CDR3 is CASSSRQGFENIQYF. CDR3 DNA sequence: TGCGCCAGCAGCTCCCGACAGGGGTTCGAAAACATTCAGTACTTC.